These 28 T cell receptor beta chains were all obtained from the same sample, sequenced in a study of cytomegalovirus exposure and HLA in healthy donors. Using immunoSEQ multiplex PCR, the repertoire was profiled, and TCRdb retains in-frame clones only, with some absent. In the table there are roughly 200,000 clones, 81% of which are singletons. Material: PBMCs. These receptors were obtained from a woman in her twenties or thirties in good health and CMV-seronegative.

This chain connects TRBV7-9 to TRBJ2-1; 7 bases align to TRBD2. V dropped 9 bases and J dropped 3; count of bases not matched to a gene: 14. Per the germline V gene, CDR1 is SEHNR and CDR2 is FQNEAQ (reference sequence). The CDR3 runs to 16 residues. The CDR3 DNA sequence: TGTGCCAGTCGACCGAGCGGGGACCTCCTCTACAATGAGCAGTTCTTC. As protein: CASRPSGDLLYNEQFF.

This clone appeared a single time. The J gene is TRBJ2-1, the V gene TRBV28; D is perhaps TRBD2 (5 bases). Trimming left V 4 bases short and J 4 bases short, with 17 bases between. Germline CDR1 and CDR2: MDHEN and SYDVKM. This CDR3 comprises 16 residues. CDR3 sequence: CASSSLSGRSYNEQFF. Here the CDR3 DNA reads TGTGCCAGCAGTTCCCTCTCGGGAAGAAGTTACAATGAGCAGTTCTTC. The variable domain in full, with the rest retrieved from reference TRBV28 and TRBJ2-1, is DVKVTQSSRYLVKRTGEKVFLECVQDMDHENMFWYRQDPGLGLRLIYFSYDVKMKEKGDIPEGYSVSREKKERFSLILESASTNQTSMYLCASSSLSGRSYNEQFFGPGTRLTVL.

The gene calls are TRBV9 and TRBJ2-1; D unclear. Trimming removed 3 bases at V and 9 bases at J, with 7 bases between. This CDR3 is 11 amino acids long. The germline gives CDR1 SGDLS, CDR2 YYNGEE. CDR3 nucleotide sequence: TGTGCCAGCAGCGGACTGAGTGAGCAGTTCTTC. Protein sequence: CASSGLSEQFF.

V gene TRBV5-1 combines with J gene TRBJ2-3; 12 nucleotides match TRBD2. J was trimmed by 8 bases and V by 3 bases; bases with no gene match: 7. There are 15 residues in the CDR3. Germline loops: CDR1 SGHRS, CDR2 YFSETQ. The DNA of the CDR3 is TGCGCCAGCAGCTACCGACTAGCGGGGGACGGTACGCAGTATTTT. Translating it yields CASSYRLAGDGTQYF.

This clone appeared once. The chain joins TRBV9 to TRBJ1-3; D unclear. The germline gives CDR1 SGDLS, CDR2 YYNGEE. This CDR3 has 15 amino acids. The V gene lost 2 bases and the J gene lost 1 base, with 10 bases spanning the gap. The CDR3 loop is CASSVSGPSGNTIYF. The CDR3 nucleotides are TGTGCCAGCAGCGTTTCAGGCCCATCTGGAAACACCATATATTTT. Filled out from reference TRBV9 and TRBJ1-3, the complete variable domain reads DSGVTQTPKHLITATGQRVTLRCSPRSGDLSVYWYQQSLDQGLQFLIQYYNGEERAKGNILERFSAQQFPDLHSELNLSSLELGDSALYFCASSVSGPSGNTIYFGEGSWLTVV.

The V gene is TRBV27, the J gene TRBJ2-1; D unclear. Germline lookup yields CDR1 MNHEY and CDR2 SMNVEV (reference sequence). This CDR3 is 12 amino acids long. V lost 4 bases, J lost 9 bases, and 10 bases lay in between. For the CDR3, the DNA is TGTGCCAGCAGTTCCTTCAAGAGTGAGCAGTTCTTC. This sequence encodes CASSSFKSEQFF.

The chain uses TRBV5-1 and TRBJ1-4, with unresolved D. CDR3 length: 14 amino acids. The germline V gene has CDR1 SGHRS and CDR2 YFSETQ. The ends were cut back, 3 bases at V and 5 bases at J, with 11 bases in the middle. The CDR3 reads CASSSRRGNEKLFF. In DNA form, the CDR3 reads TGCGCCAGCAGCTCTCGACGGGGAAATGAAAAACTGTTTTTT.

The DNA for the CDR3 is TGTGCCAGCAGTGATCTGCCGCAGGGGATTATGCGAAATCAGCCCCAGCATTTT. Translated: CASSDLPQGIMRNQPQHF. The chain has TRBV2 and TRBJ1-5; a possible D gene is TRBD1 (6 bases). Germline CDR1 SNHLY, CDR2 FYNNEI. The CDR3 has 18 amino acids. Trimming stripped 3 bases from V and 4 bases from J, with 22 bases between.

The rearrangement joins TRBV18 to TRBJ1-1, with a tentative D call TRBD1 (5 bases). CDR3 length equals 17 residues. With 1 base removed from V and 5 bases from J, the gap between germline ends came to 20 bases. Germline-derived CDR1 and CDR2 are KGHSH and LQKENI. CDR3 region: CASSPQGLSRSGTEAFF. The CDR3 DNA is TGTGCCAGCTCACCACAAGGTCTGAGCAGATCAGGGACTGAAGCTTTCTTT.

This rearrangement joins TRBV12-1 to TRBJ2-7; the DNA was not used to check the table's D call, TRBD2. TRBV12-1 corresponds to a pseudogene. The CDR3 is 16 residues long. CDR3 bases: TGTGCCAGCAGCTCTGCCCAGCGGGGGGGATGCTACGAGCAGTACTTC. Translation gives CASSSAQRGGCYEQYF.

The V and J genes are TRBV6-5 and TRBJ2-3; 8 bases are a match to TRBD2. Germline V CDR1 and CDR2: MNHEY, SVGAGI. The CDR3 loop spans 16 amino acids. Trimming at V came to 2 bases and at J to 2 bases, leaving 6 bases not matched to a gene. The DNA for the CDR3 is TGTGCCAGCAGTTACGCGTCAGCGGGAGTCACAGATACGCAGTATTTT. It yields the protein CASSYASAGVTDTQYF.

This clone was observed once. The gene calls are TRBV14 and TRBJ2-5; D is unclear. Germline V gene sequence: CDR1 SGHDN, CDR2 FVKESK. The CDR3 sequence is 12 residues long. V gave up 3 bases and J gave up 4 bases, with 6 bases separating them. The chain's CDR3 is CASSHGLETQYF. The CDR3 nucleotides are TGTGCCAGCAGCCATGGCTTAGAGACCCAGTACTTC. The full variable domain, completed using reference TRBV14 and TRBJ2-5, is EAGVTQFPSHSVIEKGQTVTLRCDPISGHDNLYWYRRVMGKEIKFLLHFVKESKQDESGMPNNRFLAERTGGTYSTLKVQPAELEDSGVYFCASSHGLETQYFGPGTRLLVL.

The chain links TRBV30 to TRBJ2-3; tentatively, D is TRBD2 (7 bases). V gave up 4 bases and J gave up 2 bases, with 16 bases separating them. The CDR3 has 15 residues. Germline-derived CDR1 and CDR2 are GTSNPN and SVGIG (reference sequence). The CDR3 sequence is CAWNVGGAPTDTQYF. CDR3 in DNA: TGTGCCTGGAATGTTGGGGGGGCCCCCACAGATACGCAGTATTTT. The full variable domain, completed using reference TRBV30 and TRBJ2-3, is SQTIHQWPATLVQPVGSPLSLECTVEGTSNPNLYWYRQAAGRGLQLLFYSVGIGQISSEVPQNLSASRPQDRQFILSSKKLLLSDSGFYLCAWNVGGAPTDTQYFGPGTRLTVL.

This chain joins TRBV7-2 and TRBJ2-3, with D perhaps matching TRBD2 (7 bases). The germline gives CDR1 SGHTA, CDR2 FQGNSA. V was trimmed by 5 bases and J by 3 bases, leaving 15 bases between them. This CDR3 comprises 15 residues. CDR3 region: CASSTRGAGTDTQYF. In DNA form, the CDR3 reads TGTGCCAGCAGCACCCGGGGGGCAGGGACAGATACGCAGTATTTT.

CDR3 in DNA: TGTGCCTGGAGTGTAATTCCCATACAGGGGGCCTATGGCTACACCTTC. This gives the protein CAWSVIPIQGAYGYTF. V gene TRBV30 combines with J gene TRBJ1-2; TRBD1 matches 9 bases. The CDR3 covers 16 residues. V shed 0 bases and J 4 bases; nucleotides not matched to a gene: 9. Per the germline V gene, CDR1 is GTSNPN and CDR2 is SVGIG (reference sequence).

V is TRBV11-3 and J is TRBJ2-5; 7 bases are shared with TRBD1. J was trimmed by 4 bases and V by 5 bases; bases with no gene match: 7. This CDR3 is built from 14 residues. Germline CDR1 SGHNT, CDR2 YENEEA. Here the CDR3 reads CASSPDRSGETQYF. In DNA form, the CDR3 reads TGTGCCAGCAGCCCGGACAGGAGCGGAGAGACCCAGTACTTC.

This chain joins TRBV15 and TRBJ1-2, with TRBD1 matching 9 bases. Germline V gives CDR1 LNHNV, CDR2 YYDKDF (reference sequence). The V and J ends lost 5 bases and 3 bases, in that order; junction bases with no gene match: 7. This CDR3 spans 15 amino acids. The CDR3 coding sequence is TGTGCCACCAGCCCCCGGGACAGGGCGGACTATGGCTACACCTTC. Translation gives CATSPRDRADYGYTF.

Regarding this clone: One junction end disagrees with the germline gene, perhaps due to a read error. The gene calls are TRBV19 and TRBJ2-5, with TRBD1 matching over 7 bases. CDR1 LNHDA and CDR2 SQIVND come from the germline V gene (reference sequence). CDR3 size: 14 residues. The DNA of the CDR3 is TGTGCCAGTAGTGTAGACAGGGTCCGGGAGACCCAGTACTTC. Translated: CASSVDRVRETQYF.

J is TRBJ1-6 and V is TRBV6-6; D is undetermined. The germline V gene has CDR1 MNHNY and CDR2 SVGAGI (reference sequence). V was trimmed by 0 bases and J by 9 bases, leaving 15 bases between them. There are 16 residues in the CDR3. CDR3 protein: CASSYSWLAEASPLHF. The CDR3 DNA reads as TGTGCCAGCAGTTACTCGTGGTTAGCGGAGGCTTCACCCCTCCACTTT.

In DNA form, the CDR3 reads TGTGCCACCAGCAGAGGAGCGGGCCGGAGGGGCAACACCATATATTTT. It encodes CATSRGAGRRGNTIYF. V is TRBV15 and J is TRBJ1-3; perhaps TRBD1 as D (5 bases). CDR1 and CDR2 from the germline V gene are LNHNV and YYDKDF (reference sequence). V gave up 1 base and J gave up 7 bases, with 17 bases separating them. CDR3 length: 16 residues.

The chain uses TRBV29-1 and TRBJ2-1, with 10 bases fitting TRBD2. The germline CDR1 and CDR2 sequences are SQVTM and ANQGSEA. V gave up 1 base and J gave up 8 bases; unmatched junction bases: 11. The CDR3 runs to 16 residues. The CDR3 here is CSVEGPQRGGLDEQFF. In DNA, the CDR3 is TGCAGCGTTGAAGGCCCCCAGCGGGGGGGCCTGGATGAGCAGTTCTTC.

This CDR3 reads CASSPLRWYLDQPQHF. The CDR3, as DNA: TGTGCCAGCAGTCCTCTTCGGTGGTACCTCGATCAGCCCCAGCATTTT. V usage is TRBV28 and J usage is TRBJ1-5; D is ambiguous. CDR3 length: 16 residues. V was trimmed by 5 bases and J by 5 bases, leaving 19 bases between them. Germline assignment: CDR1 MDHEN and CDR2 SYDVKM.

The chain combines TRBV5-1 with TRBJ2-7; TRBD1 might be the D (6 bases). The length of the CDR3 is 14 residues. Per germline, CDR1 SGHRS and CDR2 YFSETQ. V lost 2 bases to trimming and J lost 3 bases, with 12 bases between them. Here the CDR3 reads CASSFSRGSYEQYF. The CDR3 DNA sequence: TGCGCCAGCAGCTTTAGCAGGGGTAGCTACGAGCAGTACTTC.

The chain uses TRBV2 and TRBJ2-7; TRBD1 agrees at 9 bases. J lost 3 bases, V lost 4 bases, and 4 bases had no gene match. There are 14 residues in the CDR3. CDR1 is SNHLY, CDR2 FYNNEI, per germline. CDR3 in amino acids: CASSAGTGIYEQYF. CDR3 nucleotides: TGTGCCAGCAGTGCGGGGACAGGGATCTACGAGCAGTACTTC.

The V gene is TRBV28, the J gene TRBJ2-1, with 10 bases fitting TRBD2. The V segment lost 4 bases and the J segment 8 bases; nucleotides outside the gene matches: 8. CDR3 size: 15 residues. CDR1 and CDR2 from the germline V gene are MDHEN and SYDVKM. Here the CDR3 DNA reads TGTGCCAGCAGTTCCCCCGGGACTAGCGTGTATGAGCAGTTCTTC. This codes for CASSSPGTSVYEQFF.

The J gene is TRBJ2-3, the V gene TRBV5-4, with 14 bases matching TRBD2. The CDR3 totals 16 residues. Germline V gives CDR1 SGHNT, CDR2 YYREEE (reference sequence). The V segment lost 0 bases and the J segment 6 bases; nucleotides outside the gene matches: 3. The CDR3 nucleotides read TGTGCCAGCAGCTTGGGGACTAGCGGGGGGTTGGATACGCAGTATTTT. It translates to CASSLGTSGGLDTQYF. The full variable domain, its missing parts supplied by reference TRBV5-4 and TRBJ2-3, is ETGVTQSPTHLIKTRGQQVTLRCSSQSGHNTVSWYQQALGQGPQFIFQYYREEENGRGNFPPRFSGLQFPNYSSELNVNALELDDSALYLCASSLGTSGGLDTQYFGPGTRLTVL.

CDR3 DNA: TGCGCCAGCAGCCTGAAGAGTGGTGGCGGAACAGATACGCAGTATTTT. It codes for CASSLKSGGGTDTQYF. The rearrangement links TRBV5-1 to TRBJ2-3; D is unclear. With 4 bases removed from V and 3 bases from J, the gap between germline ends came to 18 bases. This CDR3 is built from 16 residues. Germline CDR1 reads SGHRS; CDR2 reads YFSETQ. Together with reference TRBV5-1 and TRBJ2-3, the CDR3 gives the full variable domain: KAGVTQTPRYLIKTRGQQVTLSCSPISGHRSVSWYQQTPGQGLQFLFEYFSETQRNKGNFPGRFSGRQFSNSRSEMNVSTLELGDSALYLCASSLKSGGGTDTQYFGPGTRLTVL.

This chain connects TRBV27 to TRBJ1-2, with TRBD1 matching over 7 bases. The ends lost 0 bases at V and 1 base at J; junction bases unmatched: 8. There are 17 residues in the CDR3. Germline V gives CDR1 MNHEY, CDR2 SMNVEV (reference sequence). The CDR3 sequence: CASSLSPHRDSNYGYTF. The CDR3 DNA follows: TGTGCCAGCAGTTTATCGCCCCATCGGGACAGTAACTATGGCTACACCTTC.